Below are 8 T cell receptor beta chains sequenced from a single sample in a study of post-analysis software for immune sequencing data. Study-wide results and limits: Comparison of patients with controls showed five TRBV segments more frequent in patients, TRBV5-6, TRBV5-1 and TRBV20-1 among them.

Included in the TCR beta cDNA libraries were unique molecular identifiers. In TCRdb, the PCR reads were re-called with MiXCR into one record per CDR3 protein. Of 750,000 to 900,000 distinct CDR3 sequences in the sample, around 46% were seen once. No antigen is known for these receptors. The source material was blood. The source of these receptors is a girl aged 5-17 years with multiple sclerosis.

This clonotype was detected a few times. The chain recombines TRBV28 with TRBJ2-7; no clear D gene. The CDR3 extends over 12 amino acids. The germline V gene encodes CDR1 MDHEN and CDR2 SYDVKM. V shed 5 bases and J shed 3 bases, with 8 bases lying between them. Here the CDR3 DNA reads TGTGCCAGCAGTCCTTGGGGCTACGAGCAGTACTTC. The encoded protein is CASSPWGYEQYF.

The chain is built from TRBV18 and TRBJ2-7; TRBD2 might be the D (5 bases). Between the trimmed V and J ends, which lost 3 bases and 7 bases, there was a span of 16 bases. This CDR3 is built from 14 residues. CDR1 and CDR2 (germline): KGHSH, LQKENI. CDR3: CASSPNGVRLEQYF. The CDR3 DNA sequence: TGTGCCAGCTCACCGAACGGGGTCCGATTGGAGCAGTACTTC.

This clonotype was observed a handful of times. The chain recombines TRBV7-9 with TRBJ2-7, with D tentatively TRBD1 (6 bases). V dropped 5 bases and J dropped 4 bases, with 21 bases sitting between them. The CDR3 extends over 16 amino acids. Germline lookup yields CDR1 SEHNR and CDR2 FQNEAQ (reference sequence). Written as DNA, the CDR3 is TGTGCCAGCAGCCCCTTGGGGGCGGCGGGTTGGTACGAGCAGTACTTC. Its translation is CASSPLGAAGWYEQYF.

This rearrangement joins TRBV7-2 to TRBJ1-5; D gene unclear. The CDR3 is 15 residues long. V dropped 2 bases and J dropped 6 bases, with 14 bases sitting between them. Germline V CDR1 and CDR2: SGHTA, FQGNSA. CDR3 protein: CASSLLAVSGQPQHF. CDR3 in DNA: TGTGCCAGCAGCTTATTAGCAGTCTCGGGTCAGCCCCAGCATTTT.

The chain recombines TRBV5-1 with TRBJ2-1; D may match TRBD1 or TRBD2 (5 bases each). V shed 4 bases and J shed 6 bases, with 20 bases lying between them. This CDR3 has 16 residues. CDR1 is SGHRS and CDR2 is YFSETQ in the germline V gene. DNA for the CDR3: TGCGCCAGCAGCCGGGACCCGAAGGGCCCTACCAATGAGCAGTTCTTC. It yields the protein CASSRDPKGPTNEQFF. Combining the CDR3 with reference TRBV5-1 and TRBJ2-1 gives the whole variable domain KAGVTQTPRYLIKTRGQQVTLSCSPISGHRSVSWYQQTPGQGLQFLFEYFSETQRNKGNFPGRFSGRQFSNSRSEMNVSTLELGDSALYLCASSRDPKGPTNEQFFGPGTRLTVL.

A few counts support this clonotype. The chain uses TRBV13 and TRBJ2-7, with 10 nucleotides matching TRBD1. The CDR3 is 14 amino acids. Germline CDR1 reads PRHDT; CDR2 reads FYEKMQ (reference sequence). V lost 4 bases, J lost 5 bases, and 5 bases stayed unmatched. DNA of the CDR3: TGTGCCAGCAGCTCGTGGGGACAGGGGAACGAGCAGTACTTC. Amino acid sequence: CASSSWGQGNEQYF.

This chain connects TRBV24-1 to TRBJ2-2; the match to TRBD1 covers 9 bases. The CDR3 extends over 18 amino acids. CDR1 and CDR2 from the germline V gene are KGHDR and SFDVKD. Unmatched junction bases numbered 8, after V lost 3 bases and J lost 1 base. The CDR3: CATSDLYGTGKNTGELFF. The CDR3 DNA reads as TGTGCCACCAGTGATCTCTACGGGACAGGGAAGAACACCGGGGAGCTGTTTTTT.

The J gene is TRBJ1-2, the V gene TRBV21-1. TRBV21-1 counts as a pseudogene. CDR3 size: 14 residues. The CDR3 nucleotides are TGTGCCAGCAGCAGCAAGGTGGGGAGCTATGGCTACACCTTC. This sequence encodes CASSSKVGSYGYTF.